This T cell receptor beta chain appears in the sequencing data of a study of blood T cell repertoires in COVID-19. Study details: PBMCs, B-cell-depleted T cells, or T cells provided the cDNA or gDNA that made up the material.

Clones were sequenced by immunoSEQ multiplex PCR, and TCRdb holds only the in-frame ones, with some missing. The table records 140,000 to 150,000 clones, 75% to 90% of them present only once. This receptor was identified in a woman between 50 and 59 years old with acute or convalescent COVID-19. The sequencing input was peripheral blood.

The CDR3 loop is CASSPLGAQETQYF. In DNA form, the CDR3 reads TGTGCCAGCAGCCCCCTCGGTGCCCAAGAGACCCAGTACTTC. The V gene is TRBV21-1, the J gene TRBJ2-5; the table's TRBD2 call for D was not verified on the DNA. TRBV21-1 represents a pseudogene. The CDR3 runs 14 residues.